The 21 T cell receptor beta chains below come from one sample, sequenced in a study of radiation and T cells in renal cell carcinoma. Sequencing used immunoSEQ multiplex PCR; TCRdb keeps in-frame clones, though not all of them. The sample has 160,000 or so clones; about 91% are singletons. Stated time point: blood 2 weeks post-SBRT. The treatment: 15 Gy SBRT to primary tumor, nephrectomy 4 weeks later. The source material was blood, sampled from a patient whose treatment included radiotherapy and nephrectomy. These TCRs come from a woman aged 45-65 years with renal cell carcinoma.

This clone has just one count. This rearrangement joins TRBV2 to TRBJ2-2; 11 bases are shared with TRBD2. Germline-derived CDR1 and CDR2 are SNHLY and FYNNEI. The CDR3 loop spans 15 amino acids. V was clipped by 7 bases and J by 4 bases; unmatched bases: 5. CDR3 region: CASKRLAGSTGELFF. For the CDR3, the DNA is TGTGCCAGCAAGAGACTAGCGGGGAGCACCGGGGAGCTGTTTTTT.

This clone was seen a few times. The chain links TRBV2 to TRBJ1-4, with D perhaps matching TRBD1 (6 bases). Per germline, CDR1 SNHLY and CDR2 FYNNEI. The CDR3 consists of 12 residues. V was trimmed by 6 bases and J by 11 bases, leaving 13 bases between them. The DNA of the CDR3 is TGTGCCAGCAGGCAGGACAGCGACAAACTGTTTTTT. Protein: CASRQDSDKLFF.

A single count supports this clone. The chain recombines TRBV5-6 with TRBJ2-5; D might be TRBD1 (6 bases). The CDR3 runs 15 residues. CDR1 SGHDT and CDR2 YYEEEE come from the germline V gene. V dropped 3 bases and J dropped 5 bases, with 17 bases sitting between them. This chain's CDR3 is CASSSLQGPRETQYF. In nucleotides, the CDR3 is TGTGCCAGCAGCTCCCTACAGGGACCCAGGGAGACCCAGTACTTC.

This chain joins TRBV4-1 and TRBJ2-3, with a weak D call TRBD1 (6 bases). Trimming took 1 base from V and 3 from J, leaving 11 bases between them. The germline CDR1 and CDR2 sequences are MGHRA and YSYEKL. The CDR3 is 15 amino acids. CDR3 DNA sequence: TGCGCCAGCAGCCAAGGGCAGGGGTGGACAGATACGCAGTATTTT. This codes for CASSQGQGWTDTQYF.

The count of this clone is one. J is TRBJ1-2 and V is TRBV18; no definite D call. Germline V gene lookup returns CDR1 KGHSH and CDR2 LQKENI. CDR3 length: 15 amino acids. V lost 5 bases and J lost 8, with 21 bases in between. The CDR3 sequence: CASSTLESDYGGYTF. The CDR3 region has the DNA TGTGCCAGCTCAACCCTCGAGTCCGACTACGGGGGCTACACCTTC.

This clone came up once. The V gene is TRBV5-1, the J gene TRBJ1-2; tentatively, D is TRBD1 (5 bases). Trimming removed 0 bases from V and 4 bases from J, with 10 bases in between. Per germline, CDR1 SGHRS and CDR2 YFSETQ. The CDR3 loop spans 14 amino acids. CDR3 in amino acids: CASSLGQSGYGYTF. The CDR3 coding sequence is TGCGCCAGCAGCTTGGGACAGTCCGGCTATGGCTACACCTTC. Full variable domain (outside the CDR3, taken from reference TRBV5-1 and TRBJ1-2): KAGVTQTPRYLIKTRGQQVTLSCSPISGHRSVSWYQQTPGQGLQFLFEYFSETQRNKGNFPGRFSGRQFSNSRSEMNVSTLELGDSALYLCASSLGQSGYGYTFGSGTRLTVV.

This rearrangement joins TRBV5-1 to TRBJ2-5, with D maybe TRBD2 (6 bases). Germline assignment: CDR1 SGHRS and CDR2 YFSETQ. The CDR3 has 14 residues. Deletions cut 3 bases from V and 1 base from J, with 10 bases between. CDR3 region: CASSSGSSQETQYF. CDR3 DNA: TGCGCCAGCAGCTCCGGGAGCAGCCAAGAGACCCAGTACTTC.

V usage is TRBV4-3 and J usage is TRBJ2-1; no firm D call. The CDR3 runs 13 residues. Trimming pared 0 bases from V and 9 bases from J, leaving 9 bases between. Germline-derived CDR1 and CDR2 are LGHNA and YSLEER. The chain's CDR3 is CASSQESRGEQFF. CDR3 sequence (DNA): TGCGCCAGCAGCCAAGAATCGAGAGGTGAGCAGTTCTTC.

The chain couples TRBV2 to TRBJ2-3; 10 bases match TRBD2. This CDR3 is built from 15 residues. Per germline, CDR1 SNHLY and CDR2 FYNNEI. J lost 2 bases, V lost 6 bases, and 5 bases had no gene match. The CDR3 sequence is CASSVLAGTTDTQYF. CDR3 nucleotide sequence: TGTGCCAGCAGCGTACTAGCGGGGACCACAGATACGCAGTATTTT.

This chain joins TRBV7-9 and TRBJ2-5; D uncertain. V gave up 6 bases and J gave up 5 bases, with 16 bases separating them. The length of the CDR3 is 14 residues. Germline values: CDR1 SEHNR, CDR2 FQNEAQ (reference sequence). The DNA of the CDR3 is TGTGCCAGCAGAAGGATCGGTTTGGAGGAGACCCAGTACTTC. Its translation is CASRRIGLEETQYF.

The J gene is TRBJ1-1, the V gene TRBV27; D uncertain. Trimming cost V 0 bases and J 1 base, with 12 bases left between them. The germline V gene encodes CDR1 MNHEY and CDR2 SMNVEV (reference sequence). CDR3 length equals 16 residues. The CDR3 is CASSLSGGPTNTEAFF. The DNA for the CDR3 is TGTGCCAGCAGTTTATCAGGCGGACCAACGAACACTGAAGCTTTCTTT.

This chain joins TRBV20-1 and TRBJ2-2, with D perhaps TRBD2 (5 bases). The CDR3 consists of 11 residues. V dropped 3 bases and J dropped 7 bases, with 6 bases sitting between them. The germline V gene has CDR1 DFQATT and CDR2 SNEGSKA (reference sequence). The CDR3 DNA follows: TGCAGTGCTAGGGGGAGCGGGGAGCTGTTTTTT. This encodes CSARGSGELFF.

The gene calls are TRBV5-1 and TRBJ2-3; D tentatively reads TRBD1 or TRBD2 (5 bases each). The CDR3 has 18 residues. V was clipped by 4 bases and J by 0 bases, with 21 bases between them. Per germline, CDR1 SGHRS and CDR2 YFSETQ. CDR3 bases: TGCGCCAGCAGCAGTTGGGGGAGCTCAGGGATCAGCACAGATACGCAGTATTTT. Translated: CASSSWGSSGISTDTQYF.

In its sample, this clone was seen once. The chain recombines TRBV7-9 with TRBJ1-1, with D perhaps matching TRBD1 (5 bases). V dropped 5 bases and J dropped 1 base, with 14 bases sitting between them. This CDR3 is built from 15 residues. CDR1 is SEHNR, CDR2 FQNEAQ, per germline (reference sequence). The DNA for the CDR3 is TGTGCCAGCAGCAGCCCCAGGGCAAGGAACACTGAAGCTTTCTTT. Protein product: CASSSPRARNTEAFF. Supplemented by reference TRBV7-9 and TRBJ1-1, the full variable domain reads DTGVSQNPRHKITKRGQNVTFRCDPISEHNRLYWYRQTLGQGPEFLTYFQNEAQLEKSRLLSDRFSAERPKGSFSTLEIQRTEQGDSAMYLCASSSPRARNTEAFFGQGTRLTVV.

This chain connects TRBV12-2 to TRBJ1-5. TRBV12-2 is marked as a pseudogene. The CDR3 loop spans 13 amino acids. The CDR3 protein is CAKEGSDNQPQHF. The CDR3 bases are TGTGCAAAGGAGGGATCGGACAATCAGCCCCAGCATTTT.

The J gene is TRBJ2-7, the V gene TRBV7-2; D uncertain. CDR1 is SGHTA and CDR2 is FQGNSA in the germline V gene. There are 12 residues in the CDR3. V lost 2 bases and J lost 3, with 5 bases in between. The CDR3 protein is CASSLSGYEQYF. In DNA, the CDR3 is TGTGCCAGCAGCTTATCAGGCTACGAGCAGTACTTC.

V is TRBV6-5 and J is TRBJ2-1; 8 bases fit TRBD2. Losses at the gene ends were 6 bases for V and 0 bases for J; bases not matched to a gene: 4. The CDR3 spans 15 residues. CDR1 is MNHEY and CDR2 is SVGAGI in the germline V gene. CDR3 residues: CASSRTSGSYNEQFF. CDR3 sequence (DNA): TGTGCCAGCAGCCGTACTAGCGGCTCCTACAATGAGCAGTTCTTC.

The chain joins TRBV7-9 to TRBJ1-2, with 9 bases that match TRBD1. Per germline, CDR1 SEHNR and CDR2 FQNEAQ (reference sequence). The CDR3 sequence is 16 residues long. J was trimmed by 2 bases and V by 4 bases; bases with no gene match: 8. The CDR3 sequence: CASSSTGTGRNYGYTF. The CDR3, as DNA: TGTGCCAGCAGCTCCACTGGGACAGGGAGGAACTATGGCTACACCTTC.

This chain uses TRBV9 with TRBJ2-3; D remains ambiguous. The CDR3 runs to 15 residues. V lost 0 bases to trimming and J lost 2 bases, with 10 bases between them. Per germline, CDR1 SGDLS and CDR2 YYNGEE. CDR3 bases: TGTGCCAGCAGCGTAGCTACTGGGTTCACAGATACGCAGTATTTT. Amino acids: CASSVATGFTDTQYF.

This sequence joins TRBV4-3 and TRBJ2-3; a weak D match, TRBD2 (6 bases). CDR1 and CDR2 (germline): LGHNA, YSLEER. The CDR3 has 15 amino acids. The V end was cut by 0 bases, the J end by 5 bases, with 12 bases between. In DNA form, the CDR3 reads TGCGCCAGCAGCCAAGATGGAATTAGCGGAGATACGCAGTATTTT. This gives the protein CASSQDGISGDTQYF.

This clone was observed once. The genes are TRBV13 and TRBJ1-2; D gene unclear. CDR1 and CDR2 (germline): PRHDT, FYEKMQ (reference sequence). Trimming took 5 bases from V and 3 from J, leaving 13 bases between them. The CDR3 loop spans 14 amino acids. CDR3 sequence: CASSILTDHYGYTF. The CDR3 DNA sequence: TGTGCCAGCAGCATCCTGACGGACCACTATGGCTACACCTTC.